The rows below give T cell receptor beta chains drawn from one sample of a study of blood T cell repertoires in COVID-19. Sequencing used immunoSEQ multiplex PCR; TCRdb keeps in-frame clones, though not all of them. The sample has about 64,000 clones, approximately 85% seen once. The sequencing sample was made of peripheral blood. These receptors came from a human donor in a cohort sampled during active COVID-19. Both conserved end residues are part of each CDR3. The order of the fields is D gene, V gene, J gene, clone size, CDR3 DNA, CDR3 protein. D genes are given only for firm matches. Clone sizes are given selectively: once, few, many, or a class where the clone is expanded.

>TRBD1|TRBV13|TRBJ1-1|-
TGTGCCAGCAGCGCGTCAGGGGGTAATGCTTTCTTT
CASSASGGNAFF
>-|TRBV29-1|TRBJ1-2|-
TGCAGCGTTGACGACTATGGCTACACCTTC
CSVDDYGYTF
>-|TRBV24-1|TRBJ1-4|-
TGTGCCACCAGTGACAGAGTACAGGAAAAACTGTTTTTT
CATSDRVQEKLFF
>-|TRBV5-6|TRBJ1-4|-
TGTGCCAGCAGCTTGTTTGGAGAAACTAATGAAAAACTGTTTTTT
CASSLFGETNEKLFF
>TRBD1|TRBV5-4|TRBJ2-1|-
TGTGCCAGCAGCCGACCGGGACAGGGGGAGAGCTCCTACAATGAGCAGTTCTTC
CASSRPGQGESSYNEQFF
>-|TRBV5-6|TRBJ1-1|-
TGTGCCAGCAGTCTCGGACAGCAAGGGGCTGAAGCTTTCTTT
CASSLGQQGAEAFF
>-|TRBV5-1|TRBJ2-7|few
TGCGCCAGCAGCAACAGGGTGGGGAGCTCCTACGAGCAGTACTTC
CASSNRVGSSYEQYF
>-|TRBV6-5|TRBJ1-6|-
TGTGCCAGCAGGAGGGAGAGCTCCTATAATTCACCCCTCCACTTT
CASRRESSYNSPLHF
>TRBD2|TRBV14|TRBJ2-3|-
TGTGCCAGCAGCCACCTTGGCGGGGGGGGCTCCACAGATACGCAGTATTTT
CASSHLGGGGSTDTQYF
>TRBD2|TRBV18|TRBJ2-1|-
TGTGCCAGCTCACCACTGACTCCTAGCGGGGGGCGTTCCTACAATGAGCAGTTCTTC
CASSPLTPSGGRSYNEQFF
>-|TRBV3-1/TRBV3-2|TRBJ2-7|-
TGTGCCAGCAGCCAAGATCCGCCGGGGAAGAGCTCCTACGAGCAGTACTTC
CASSQDPPGKSSYEQYF
>-|TRBV4-2|TRBJ2-1|few
TGTGCCAGCAGCCCCCCTAGGGGGTCGAGCTCCTACAATGAGCAGTTCTTC
CASSPPRGSSSYNEQFF
>TRBD2|TRBV6-5|TRBJ2-4|-
TGTGCCAGCAGTTCGGGGGGAAACATTCAGTACTTC
CASSSGGNIQYF
>TRBD1|TRBV7-2|TRBJ1-4|-
TGTGCCAGCAGCTTAGTATGGGACAGGGAGGGTGAAAAACTGTTTTTT
CASSLVWDREGEKLFF
>-|TRBV5-1|TRBJ1-4|-
TGCGCCAGCAGCCCGATCCTCCGGGGAGAAAAACTGTTTTTT
CASSPILRGEKLFF
>-|TRBV2|TRBJ1-6|-
TGTGCCAGCGGGGCCTTTCGGGATTCACCCCTCCACTTT
CASGAFRDSPLHF
>-|TRBV12-1|TRBJ2-6|-
TGTGCCAGCAGCTTTTATGAGGACATATGCTCTGGGGCCAACGTCCTGACTTTC
CASSFYEDICSGANVLTF
>-|TRBV11-1|TRBJ1-3|-
TGTGCCAGCAGCCAAGGACACGCTGTCTCTGGAAACACCATATATTTT
CASSQGHAVSGNTIYF
>TRBD1|TRBV4-1|TRBJ1-2|-
TGCGCCAGCCGCCGTCGGAGGACAGGGGGCGCGTCTTACTATGGCTACACCTTC
CASRRRRTGGASYYGYTF
>-|TRBV6-4|TRBJ1-5|once
TGTGCCAGCAGTGAGACCCGGGTAGAGCAGCCCCAGCATTTT
CASSETRVEQPQHF
>-|TRBV3-1/TRBV3-2|TRBJ1-1|few
TGTGCCAGCAGCCAAGATGGGGGGGCGCAACGGAACACTGAAGCTTTCTTT
CASSQDGGAQRNTEAFF
>TRBD1|TRBV27|TRBJ1-6|-
TGTGCCAGCAGTCGGGACAGGGATAATTCACCCCTCCACTTT
CASSRDRDNSPLHF
>TRBD1|TRBV24-1|TRBJ2-1|-
TGTGCCACCAGGGGACAGGGGACGAGCTCCTACAATGAGCAGTTCTTC
CATRGQGTSSYNEQFF
>-|TRBV30|TRBJ1-1|-
TGTGCCTGGATACGCGGGGCTAATCCCACTGAAGCTTTCTTT
CAWIRGANPTEAFF
>TRBD2|TRBV5-4|TRBJ2-5|-
TGTGCCAGCTGGCAGCGGGGAAGGGGAGAGACCCAGTACTTC
CASWQRGRGETQYF
>TRBD1|TRBV2|TRBJ1-5|-
TGTGCCAGCAGGCCGACAGGGAATAGCAATCAGCCCCAGCATTTT
CASRPTGNSNQPQHF
>TRBD1|TRBV27|TRBJ2-3|-
TGTGCCAGCATGAGGACAGGGGGCACAGATACGCAGTATTTT
CASMRTGGTDTQYF
>-|TRBV19|TRBJ1-1|-
TGTGCCAGTAGTATGCGGGCGCCGGCTGAAGCTTTCTTT
CASSMRAPAEAFF
>TRBD2|TRBV13|TRBJ2-6|-
TGTGCCAGCAGCTCTGAATGGACTAGCCCCAAGGTTTTTGGGGCCAACGTCCTGACTTTC
CASSSEWTSPKVFGANVLTF
>TRBD2|TRBV18|TRBJ2-4|-
TGTGCCAGCTCACCAAGGATAGCGGGAGTAGCCAAAAACATTCAGTACTTC
CASSPRIAGVAKNIQYF
>TRBD1|TRBV10-1|TRBJ2-7|-
TGCGCCAGCAGTCACTCCGGGACAGGGGTTGGTGAGCAGTACTTC
CASSHSGTGVGEQYF
>-|TRBV6-1|TRBJ1-1|-
TGTGCCAGCAGTGAACTCTGGGCAGCGAACACTGAAGCTTTCTTT
CASSELWAANTEAFF
>TRBD2|TRBV2|TRBJ2-5|-
TGTGCCAGCACCGATGGGGGGGGTAGGACCCAGTACTTC
CASTDGGGRTQYF
>-|TRBV11-1|TRBJ1-1|-
TGTGCCAGCACAGGGTTGCAGGACACTGAAGCTTTCTTT
CASTGLQDTEAFF
>TRBD1|TRBV15|TRBJ1-5|-
TGTGCCACCAGCAGAGATAGACAGGGTAATCAGCCCCAGCATTTT
CATSRDRQGNQPQHF
>-|TRBV3-1/TRBV3-2|TRBJ1-2|-
TGTGCCAGCCGGGGGGGGGCAGTAGGCTACACCTTC
CASRGGAVGYTF
>-|TRBV7-6|TRBJ1-1|once
TGTGCCAGCAGCTTAGGGACATCCAACACTGAAGCTTTCTTT
CASSLGTSNTEAFF
>TRBD2|TRBV10-3|TRBJ2-1|-
TGTGCCATCAGTGACCCAATAGCGGGGGGCCGGTACAATGAGCAGTTCTTC
CAISDPIAGGRYNEQFF
>TRBD2|TRBV5-8|TRBJ2-2|-
TGTGCCAGCAGCTTGGAGCGGGGGGGCCGCACCGGGGAGCTGTTTTTT
CASSLERGGRTGELFF
>-|TRBV30|TRBJ1-2|-
TGTGCCTGGAGTGTACGGGTGAAGGATAGGAGCTACACCTTC
CAWSVRVKDRSYTF
>-|TRBV11-2|TRBJ2-1|-
TGTGCCAGCAGCCCCAGACCCGCTCGGAGCAATGAGCAGTTCTTC
CASSPRPARSNEQFF
>TRBD1|TRBV27|TRBJ1-2|few
TGTGCCAGCAAGACAGGGGCCTATGGCTACACCTTC
CASKTGAYGYTF
>TRBD1|TRBV6-1|TRBJ1-2|once
TGTGCCAGCAGTGAGTTTGGCCAGGGGGTAGGTGGCTACACCTTC
CASSEFGQGVGGYTF
>-|TRBV5-1|TRBJ2-2|-
TGCGCCAGCAGCTTGAATCGCGGTCGGAACACCGGGGAGCTGTTTTTT
CASSLNRGRNTGELFF
>-|TRBV5-1|TRBJ2-1|-
TGCGCCAGCAGCCCCACATATTACAATGAGCAGTTCTTC
CASSPTYYNEQFF
>TRBD1|TRBV5-1|TRBJ2-5|-
TGCGCCAGCAGCGCTGGAGGGACAGGGACCCGAGAGACCCAGTACTTC
CASSAGGTGTRETQYF
>-|TRBV3-1/TRBV3-2|TRBJ2-3|-
TGTGCCAGCAGCCACCGAAGGAGGGGTCGCACAGATACGCAGTATTTT
CASSHRRRGRTDTQYF
>-|TRBV12-5|TRBJ1-4|-
TGTGCTAGTGGTCTGGGCCGGTTCACCCTAAATGAAAAACTGTTTTTT
CASGLGRFTLNEKLFF
>TRBD1|TRBV6-5|TRBJ1-6|-
TGTGCCAGCAGAAACAGGGGAGGTAATTCACCCCTCCACTTT
CASRNRGGNSPLHF